One sample yielded the 16 T cell receptor beta chains listed below, sequenced in a study of CD8 T cells in Susac syndrome. RNA was extracted with the RNeasy kit, and a quantity of about 0.5 to 1 ug was reverse transcribed using random hexamers. TCRdb fed the immunoSEQ multiplex PCR reads into MiXCR, producing one record per CDR3 protein. The sample has some 300,000 distinct CDR3 sequences; over 75% are singletons. Input material: CD8+ T cells from PBMCs. These TCRs come from a human donor with multiple sclerosis.

The chain couples TRBV2 to TRBJ2-7; no firm D call. The germline V gene has CDR1 SNHLY and CDR2 FYNNEI. The CDR3 is 13 residues long. V lost 8 bases to trimming and J lost 4 bases, with 15 bases between them. The CDR3 DNA is TGTGCCAGCTCCCTTCCCACTGAGTACGAGCAGTACTTC. Translating it yields CASSLPTEYEQYF. Full variable domain (remainder filled in from reference TRBV2 and TRBJ2-7): EPEVTQTPSHQVTQMGQEVILRCVPISNHLYFYWYRQILGQKVEFLVSFYNNEISEKSEIFDDQFSVERPDGSNFTLKIRSTKLEDSAMYFCASSLPTEYEQYFGPGTRLTVT.

The chain employs TRBV27 and TRBJ1-1; 7 nucleotides line up with TRBD1. Germline values: CDR1 MNHEY, CDR2 SMNVEV (reference sequence). The CDR3 length is 13 residues. Trimming removed 10 bases from V and 4 bases from J; junction bases left unmatched: 9. CDR3 protein: CATAQGMGTEAFF. Written as DNA, the CDR3 is TGTGCCACGGCACAGGGGATGGGCACTGAAGCTTTCTTT.

The chain links TRBV4-1 to TRBJ2-7; a possible D gene is TRBD2 (6 bases). With 1 base removed from V and 2 bases from J, the gap between germline ends came to 12 bases. This CDR3 spans 15 amino acids. Germline CDR1 reads MGHRA; CDR2 reads YSYEKL. The CDR3 region is CASSQVAEGPYEQYF. The CDR3, as DNA: TGCGCCAGCAGCCAAGTAGCGGAGGGTCCCTACGAGCAGTACTTC.

The V call is TRBV2, the J call TRBJ2-5, with 13 bases matching TRBD2. This CDR3 is 16 amino acids long. V dropped 4 bases and J dropped 5; count of bases not matched to a gene: 7. Germline assignment: CDR1 SNHLY and CDR2 FYNNEI. The CDR3 bases are TGTGCCAGCAGTGCCACTAGCGGGAGGGCCCGTGAGACCCAGTACTTC. This gives the protein CASSATSGRARETQYF. The full variable domain, with the rest looked up from reference TRBV2 and TRBJ2-5, is EPEVTQTPSHQVTQMGQEVILRCVPISNHLYFYWYRQILGQKVEFLVSFYNNEISEKSEIFDDQFSVERPDGSNFTLKIRSTKLEDSAMYFCASSATSGRARETQYFGPGTRLLVL.

The J gene is TRBJ2-5, the V gene TRBV24-1, with 7 bases aligning to TRBD1. The germline gives CDR1 KGHDR, CDR2 SFDVKD. With 4 bases clipped from V and 8 bases from J, the junction kept 6 bases outside the gene matches. This CDR3 region has 13 residues. The CDR3: CATSDLTGSTQYF. CDR3 DNA: TGTGCCACCAGTGACTTGACAGGGTCCACCCAGTACTTC.

This chain links TRBV15 with TRBJ2-2; no clear D gene. The V gene lost 3 bases and the J gene lost 8 bases, with 10 bases spanning the gap. The CDR3 extends over 13 amino acids. Germline lookup yields CDR1 LNHNV and CDR2 YYDKDF (reference sequence). In nucleotides, the CDR3 is TGTGCCACCAGCAGTACCTTCACAGGGGAGCTGTTTTTT. The encoded protein is CATSSTFTGELFF.

This clonotype came up once. CDR3: CASTRLAQETQYF. CDR3 nucleotide sequence: TGTGCCAGCACCCGACTAGCGCAAGAGACCCAGTACTTC. The chain employs TRBV13 and TRBJ2-5; 8 bases agree with TRBD2. CDR1 and CDR2 from the germline V gene are PRHDT and FYEKMQ (reference sequence). V was pared by 7 bases and J by 2 bases, with 3 bases of the junction left unmatched. The length of the CDR3 is 13 residues.

The chain employs TRBV20-1 and TRBJ2-7; a weak D match, TRBD2 (5 bases). Trimming cost V 0 bases and J 3 bases, with 15 bases left between them. Germline-derived CDR1 and CDR2 are DFQATT and SNEGSKA (reference sequence). The CDR3 covers 15 residues. The CDR3 DNA reads TGCAGTGCTAGAGACTGGCAGAGCGGTTACTACGAGCAGTACTTC. It is translated as CSARDWQSGYYEQYF.

V and J are TRBV6-5 and TRBJ2-2, with 10 bases aligning to TRBD2. Trimming removed 6 bases from V and 5 bases from J; junction bases left unmatched: 6. CDR1 and CDR2 from the germline V gene are MNHEY and SVGAGI. The CDR3 loop spans 15 amino acids. This CDR3 reads CASSQGLARTGELFF. CDR3 in DNA: TGTGCCAGCAGCCAGGGACTAGCGAGGACCGGGGAGCTGTTTTTT.

This clonotype occurred a few times. The V call is TRBV6-1, the J call TRBJ2-3; 8 bases are a match to TRBD2. Germline V lookup: CDR1 MNHNS, CDR2 SASEGT. This CDR3 has 15 amino acids. The J segment lost 4 bases and the V segment lost 3 bases, leaving 6 bases of the junction unmatched. CDR3 sequence: CASSDPGGGADTQYF. CDR3 nucleotides: TGTGCCAGCAGTGACCCCGGGGGGGGCGCAGATACGCAGTATTTT.

The chain recombines TRBV27 with TRBJ2-1; TRBD2 agrees at 7 bases. Germline V gene lookup returns CDR1 MNHEY and CDR2 SMNVEV (reference sequence). This CDR3 is 14 amino acids long. J gave up 4 bases and V 7 bases, and 7 bases lay outside the gene matches. In DNA, the CDR3 is TGTGCCAGCACCGTGGGAGGGCCATACAATGAGCAGTTCTTC. Its protein is CASTVGGPYNEQFF.

This clonotype turned up a few times. The chain recombines TRBV7-2 with TRBJ2-7; TRBD2 agrees at 7 bases. After removal of 1 base from V and 2 bases from J, the junction contained 11 bases not matched to a gene. The CDR3 covers 17 residues. CDR1 is SGHTA and CDR2 is FQGNSA in the germline V gene. The CDR3 DNA reads as TGTGCCAGCAGCTTAGTTTACGCCCCTGCGGGGGCCTACGAGCAGTACTTC. Its protein is CASSLVYAPAGAYEQYF.

The CDR3 DNA is TGTGCCAGCAGTTACTCGACAGGGATCTACGAGCAGTACTTC. This encodes CASSYSTGIYEQYF. The chain couples TRBV6-2 or TRBV6-3 to TRBJ2-7; 7 positions agree with TRBD1. Losses at the gene ends were 0 bases for V and 3 bases for J; bases not matched to a gene: 2. This CDR3 is 14 amino acids long. CDR1 MNHEY and CDR2 SVGEGT come from the germline V gene.

This chain uses TRBV19 with TRBJ2-1, with 9 positions matching TRBD2. The CDR3 is 17 amino acids. CDR1 and CDR2 (germline): LNHDA, SQIVND (reference sequence). V shed 5 bases and J 2 bases; nucleotides not matched to a gene: 10. In DNA, the CDR3 is TGTGCCAGTAGTCCCAGCCCGACTAGCGGTACCTACAATGAGCAGTTCTTC. Protein: CASSPSPTSGTYNEQFF.

The chain combines TRBV6-5 with TRBJ2-6; a possible D gene is TRBD1 (5 bases). Germline CDR1 reads MNHEY; CDR2 reads SVGAGI. CDR3 length: 19 residues. V dropped 0 bases and J dropped 0 bases, with 15 bases sitting between them. In DNA form, the CDR3 reads TGTGCCAGCAGTTACTCGGCCGGCCAGGGAAGCTCTGGGGCCAACGTCCTGACTTTC. It is translated as CASSYSAGQGSSGANVLTF.

The genes are TRBV30 and TRBJ1-1; unclear D gene. The CDR3 length is 11 residues. The V gene's germline CDR1 is GTSNPN and CDR2 SVGIG (reference sequence). V lost 2 bases and J 8 bases, leaving 9 bases between the germline ends. The CDR3 protein is CAWSPKDEAFF. For the CDR3, the DNA is TGTGCCTGGAGTCCTAAAGACGAAGCTTTCTTT.